This TCR beta chain comes out of a study of blood T cell repertoires in COVID-19. The protocol was immunoSEQ multiplex PCR, while the TCRdb copy is restricted to in-frame clones and leaves out a portion. Of a few hundred thousand clones in the sample, 80% to 90% are singletons; the top ten hold around 3%. This CDR3 region has 15 residues. Germline V CDR1 and CDR2: SQVTM, ANQGSEA. V lost 6 bases, J lost 2 bases, and 6 bases stayed unmatched. The sample comprised PBMCs or T cells enriched from blood (not recorded which). The receptor's source is a woman in her forties who had been exposed to COVID-19. The rearrangement links TRBV29-1 to TRBJ1-4; 10 bases match TRBD1. The CDR3 here is CSVPGQGSTNEKLFF. CDR3 DNA sequence: TGCAGCGTGCCGGGACAGGGGTCGACTAATGAAAAACTGTTTTTT.